The following is a TCR beta chain sequence with its context. Its antigen is not identified. It was through 5'RACE template switching that TCR cDNA was made, with a universal primer site and UMIs added. In TCRdb, the 5' RACE reads were re-called with MiXCR into one record per CDR3 protein. The sample consists of 300,000 or so distinct CDR3 sequences, about an eighth of them appearing once. This record belongs to a study of T cells after yellow fever vaccination. Study observations and caveats: On re-exposure, the response was weaker but peaked faster, at day 5 versus 15. The appearance of a small share of clonotypes in both CD4 and CD8 compartments was observed.

This specimen was CD4+ T cells sorted from PBMCs, taken 45 days after the yellow fever booster vaccination. The sequence was obtained from a man younger than 40 who received the YFV17D yellow fever vaccine.

The CDR3 spells CASSFMGAGYEQYF. Written as DNA, the CDR3 is TGTGCCAGCAGTTTTATGGGAGCGGGTTACGAGCAGTACTTC. The chain employs TRBV12-3 or TRBV12-4 and TRBJ2-7, with TRBD2 as a possible D gene (6 bases). This CDR3 is built from 14 residues. The germline V and J ends were trimmed by 3 bases and 4 bases, with 13 bases remaining between them.